What follows describes a single TCR beta chain. The sample comes from a study of blood T cell repertoires in COVID-19. Only in-frame clones appear in the TCRdb table, and some are missing; sequencing was by immunoSEQ multiplex PCR. The sample shows some 380,000 clones, around 90% of them seen only once. CDR1 is LNHDA and CDR2 is SQIVND in the germline V gene (reference sequence). The CDR3 runs to 14 residues. V was pared by 5 bases and J by 1 base, with 4 bases of the junction left unmatched. The sequence was obtained from a young man with active or convalescent COVID-19. The chain links TRBV19 to TRBJ2-7, with 8 bases lining up with TRBD1. The sample was peripheral blood. The CDR3 nucleotides read TGTGCCAGTAGTGAAGGGACAGGATCCTACGAGCAGTACTTC. Protein: CASSEGTGSYEQYF.